Below are 3 T cell receptor beta chains sequenced from a single sample in a study of blood T cell repertoires in COVID-19. The data were produced by immunoSEQ multiplex PCR, yet TCRdb's version contains in-frame clones alone and is incomplete. This sample has fewer than 250,000 clones; just under 90% occur once, and the top ten carry about 2.5%. The sample was peripheral blood. These receptors were obtained from a man aged 30 to 45 with COVID-19, enrolled during active disease.

This chain uses TRBV19 with TRBJ1-1, with TRBD1 as a possible D gene (6 bases). The CDR3 extends over 14 amino acids. V lost 3 bases and J 13 bases, leaving 21 bases between the germline ends. Germline V gene lookup returns CDR1 LNHDA and CDR2 SQIVND (reference sequence). CDR3 nucleotides: TGTGCCAGTAGTATGAGAGGACAGCCTCTTATCAATTTCTTT. Amino acid sequence: CASSMRGQPLINFF.

This chain joins TRBV4-2 and TRBJ1-2; D might be TRBD1 (5 bases). Trimming took 4 bases from V and 2 from J, leaving 17 bases between them. The germline V gene has CDR1 LGHNA and CDR2 YNFKEQ. The CDR3 is 16 residues long. The CDR3 here is CASSPLEAAGNYGYTF. CDR3 in DNA: TGTGCCAGCAGCCCCCTAGAGGCCGCAGGGAACTATGGCTACACCTTC.

The chain links TRBV2 to TRBJ1-1, with TRBD1 identical over 10 bases. The germline V gene has CDR1 SNHLY and CDR2 FYNNEI. The V segment lost 3 bases and the J segment 10 bases; nucleotides outside the gene matches: 8. CDR3 length: 14 residues. The CDR3 DNA is TGTGCCAGCAGTGACGACAGGGGGCGAGTTTCAGCTTTCTTT. Amino acid sequence: CASSDDRGRVSAFF.